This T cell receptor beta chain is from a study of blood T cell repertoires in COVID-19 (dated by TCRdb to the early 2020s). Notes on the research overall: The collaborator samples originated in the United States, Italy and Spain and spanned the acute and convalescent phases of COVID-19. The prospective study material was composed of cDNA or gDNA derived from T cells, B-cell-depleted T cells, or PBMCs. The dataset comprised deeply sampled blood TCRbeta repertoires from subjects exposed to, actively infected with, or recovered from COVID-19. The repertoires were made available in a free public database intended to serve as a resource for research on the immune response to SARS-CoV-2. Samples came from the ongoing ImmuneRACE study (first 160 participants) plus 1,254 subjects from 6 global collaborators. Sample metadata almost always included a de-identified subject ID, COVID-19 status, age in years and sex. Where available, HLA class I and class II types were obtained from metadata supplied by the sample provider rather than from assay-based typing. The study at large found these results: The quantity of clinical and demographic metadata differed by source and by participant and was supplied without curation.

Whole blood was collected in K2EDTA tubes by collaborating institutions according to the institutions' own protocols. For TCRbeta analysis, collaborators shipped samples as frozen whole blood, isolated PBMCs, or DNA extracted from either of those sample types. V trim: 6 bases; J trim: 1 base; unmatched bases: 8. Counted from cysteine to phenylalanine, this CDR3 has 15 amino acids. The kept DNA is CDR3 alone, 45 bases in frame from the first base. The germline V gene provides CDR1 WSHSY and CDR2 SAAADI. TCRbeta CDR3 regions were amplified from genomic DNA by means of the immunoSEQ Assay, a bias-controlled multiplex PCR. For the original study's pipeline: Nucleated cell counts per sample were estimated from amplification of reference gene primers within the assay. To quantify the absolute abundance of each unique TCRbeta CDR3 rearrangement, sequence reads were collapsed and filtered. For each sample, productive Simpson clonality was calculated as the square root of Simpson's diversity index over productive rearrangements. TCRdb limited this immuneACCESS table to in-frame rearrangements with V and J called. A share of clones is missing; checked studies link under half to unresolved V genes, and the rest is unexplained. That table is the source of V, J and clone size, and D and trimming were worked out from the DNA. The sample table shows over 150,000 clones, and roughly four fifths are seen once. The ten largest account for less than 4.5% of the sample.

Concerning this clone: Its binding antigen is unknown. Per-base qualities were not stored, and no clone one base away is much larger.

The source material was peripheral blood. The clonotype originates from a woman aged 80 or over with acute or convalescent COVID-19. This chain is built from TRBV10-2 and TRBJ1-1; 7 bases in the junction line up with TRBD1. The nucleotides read TGCGCCAGCAGGGACGGACAGGCTCCGAACACTGAAGCTTTCTTT. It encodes CASRDGQAPNTEAFF.